The table lists the clone carrying this T cell receptor beta chain with many counts. Its antigen is not known. Clones were sequenced by immunoSEQ multiplex PCR, and TCRdb holds only the in-frame ones, with some missing. This sample has about 38,000 clones, each found more than once. CDR1 is SGHKS, CDR2 YYEKEE, per germline (reference sequence). The CDR3 contains 16 residues. Trimming removed 4 bases from V and 6 bases from J; junction bases left unmatched: 13. This record belongs to a study of T cells after posttransplantation cyclophosphamide. Whole-study results and caveats: Donor CD8+ memory clones often dominated recipient blood repertoires at later times. Blood and skin or GI T cell repertoires showed limited TRB overlap. Recipient CMV seropositivity and CMV reactivation strongly tracked TRB clonality.

The clonotype was recovered from a man aged 50-59 years in good health, CMV-negative, and a related stem cell transplant donor. The material sequenced was PBMCs. The chain uses TRBV5-5 and TRBJ2-1, with 7 bases that match TRBD2. DNA for the CDR3: TGTGCCAGCAGCAGACGTATCGGCGGGGGTCTCAATGAGCAGTTCTTC. This gives the protein CASSRRIGGGLNEQFF.